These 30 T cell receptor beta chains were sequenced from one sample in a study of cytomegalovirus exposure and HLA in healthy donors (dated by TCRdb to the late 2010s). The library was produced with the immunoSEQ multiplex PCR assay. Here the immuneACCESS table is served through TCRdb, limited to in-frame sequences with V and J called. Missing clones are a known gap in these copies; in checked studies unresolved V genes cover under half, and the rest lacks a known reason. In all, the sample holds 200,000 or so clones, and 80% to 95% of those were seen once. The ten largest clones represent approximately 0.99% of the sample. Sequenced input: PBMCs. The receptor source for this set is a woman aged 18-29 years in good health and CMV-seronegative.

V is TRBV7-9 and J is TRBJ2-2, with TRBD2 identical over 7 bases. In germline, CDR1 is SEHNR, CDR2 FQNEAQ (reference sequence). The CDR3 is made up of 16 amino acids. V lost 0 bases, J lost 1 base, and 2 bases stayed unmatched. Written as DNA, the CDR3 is TGTGCCAGCAGCTTAGCGGGAGGGATGAACACCGGGGAGCTGTTTTTT. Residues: CASSLAGGMNTGELFF.

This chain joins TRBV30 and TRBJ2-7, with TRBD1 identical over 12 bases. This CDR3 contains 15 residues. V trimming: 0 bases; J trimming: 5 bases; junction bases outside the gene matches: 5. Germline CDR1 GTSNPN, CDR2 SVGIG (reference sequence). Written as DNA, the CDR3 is TGTGCCTGGAGTGTAGGGACAGGGGGCGGCCACGAGCAGTACTTC. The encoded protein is CAWSVGTGGGHEQYF.

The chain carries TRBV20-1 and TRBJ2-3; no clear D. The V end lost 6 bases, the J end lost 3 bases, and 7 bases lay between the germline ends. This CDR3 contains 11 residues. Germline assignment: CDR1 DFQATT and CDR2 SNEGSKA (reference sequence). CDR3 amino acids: CSAQVTDTQYF. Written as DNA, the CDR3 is TGCAGTGCCCAGGTTACAGATACGCAGTATTTT.

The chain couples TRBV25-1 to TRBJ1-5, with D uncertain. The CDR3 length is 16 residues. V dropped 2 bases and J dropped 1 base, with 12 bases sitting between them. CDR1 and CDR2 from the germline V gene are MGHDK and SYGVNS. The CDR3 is CASSEGVRVSNQPQHF. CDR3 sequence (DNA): TGTGCCAGCAGTGAAGGCGTGCGGGTGAGCAATCAGCCCCAGCATTTT.

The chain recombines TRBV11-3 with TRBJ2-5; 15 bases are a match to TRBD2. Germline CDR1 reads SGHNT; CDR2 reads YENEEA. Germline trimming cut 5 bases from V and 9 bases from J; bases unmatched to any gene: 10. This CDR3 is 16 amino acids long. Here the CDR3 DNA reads TGTGCCAGCAGCCCCGGACTAGCGGGAGGGGTCAAGGCCCAGTACTTC. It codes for CASSPGLAGGVKAQYF.

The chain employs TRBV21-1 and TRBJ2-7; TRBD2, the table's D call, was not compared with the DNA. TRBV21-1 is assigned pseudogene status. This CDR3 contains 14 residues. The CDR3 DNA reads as TGTGCCAGCAGCATCCACTGCCCCTCTTACGAGCAGTACTTC. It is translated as CASSIHCPSYEQYF.

The CDR3: CASSWATDEQFF. The CDR3 coding sequence is TGTGCCAGCAGCTGGGCCACTGATGAGCAGTTCTTC. This sequence joins TRBV7-9 and TRBJ2-1; no firm D call. The V and J ends lost 4 bases and 8 bases respectively, with 9 bases between them. This CDR3 spans 12 amino acids. Germline loops: CDR1 SEHNR, CDR2 FQNEAQ (reference sequence).

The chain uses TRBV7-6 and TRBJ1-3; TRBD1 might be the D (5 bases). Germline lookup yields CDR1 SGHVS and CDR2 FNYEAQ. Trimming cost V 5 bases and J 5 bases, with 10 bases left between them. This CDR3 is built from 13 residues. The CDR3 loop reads CASSIGGRNTIYF. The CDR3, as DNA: TGTGCCAGCAGCATCGGGGGAAGAAACACCATATATTTT.

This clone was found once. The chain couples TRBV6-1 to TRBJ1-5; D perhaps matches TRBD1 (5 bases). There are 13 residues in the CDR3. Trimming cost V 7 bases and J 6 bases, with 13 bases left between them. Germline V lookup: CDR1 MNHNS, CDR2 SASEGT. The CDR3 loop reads CASILGGAQPQHF. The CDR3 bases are TGTGCCAGCATCCTGGGGGGAGCTCAGCCCCAGCATTTT.

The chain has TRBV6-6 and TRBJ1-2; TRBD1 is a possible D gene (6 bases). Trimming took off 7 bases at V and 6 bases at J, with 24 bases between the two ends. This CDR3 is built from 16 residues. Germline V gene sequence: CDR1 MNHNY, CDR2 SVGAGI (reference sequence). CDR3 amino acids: CASTQYGGLGGHGYTF. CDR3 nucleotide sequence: TGTGCCAGCACCCAGTACGGGGGGCTAGGGGGGCATGGCTACACCTTC.

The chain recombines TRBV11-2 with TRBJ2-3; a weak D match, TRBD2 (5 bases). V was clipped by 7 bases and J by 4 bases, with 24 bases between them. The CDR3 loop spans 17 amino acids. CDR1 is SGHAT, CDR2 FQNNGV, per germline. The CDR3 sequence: CASTGLASFSTPDTQYF. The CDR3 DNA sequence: TGTGCCAGCACGGGGTTGGCTAGCTTCTCAACGCCAGATACGCAGTATTTT.

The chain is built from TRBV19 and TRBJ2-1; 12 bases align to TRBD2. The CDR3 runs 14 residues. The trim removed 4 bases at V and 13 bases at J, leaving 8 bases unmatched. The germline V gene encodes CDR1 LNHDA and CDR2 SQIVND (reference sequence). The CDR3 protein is CASSRLAGGLDQFF. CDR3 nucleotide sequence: TGTGCCAGTAGTAGGCTAGCGGGAGGGCTGGATCAGTTCTTC.

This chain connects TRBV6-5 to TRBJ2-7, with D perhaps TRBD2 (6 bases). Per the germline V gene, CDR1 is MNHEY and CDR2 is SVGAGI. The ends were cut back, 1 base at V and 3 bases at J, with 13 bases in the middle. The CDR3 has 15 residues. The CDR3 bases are TGTGCCAGCAGTTACTACGGGACTTCCTTCTACGAGCAGTACTTC. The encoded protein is CASSYYGTSFYEQYF.

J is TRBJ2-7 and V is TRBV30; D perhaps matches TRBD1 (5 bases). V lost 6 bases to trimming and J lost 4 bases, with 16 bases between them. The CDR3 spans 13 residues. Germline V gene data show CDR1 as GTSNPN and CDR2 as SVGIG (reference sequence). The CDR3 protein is CACEFRGAYEQYF. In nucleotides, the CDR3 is TGTGCCTGTGAATTTAGGGGCGCTTACGAGCAGTACTTC. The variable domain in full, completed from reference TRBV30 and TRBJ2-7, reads SQTIHQWPATLVQPVGSPLSLECTVEGTSNPNLYWYRQAAGRGLQLLFYSVGIGQISSEVPQNLSASRPQDRQFILSSKKLLLSDSGFYLCACEFRGAYEQYFGPGTRLTVT.

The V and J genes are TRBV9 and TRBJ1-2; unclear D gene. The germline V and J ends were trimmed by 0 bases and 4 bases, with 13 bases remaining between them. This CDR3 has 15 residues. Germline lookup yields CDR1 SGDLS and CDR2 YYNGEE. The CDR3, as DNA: TGTGCCAGCAGCGTAGGTTTGGACTCGACCTATGGCTACACCTTC. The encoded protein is CASSVGLDSTYGYTF.

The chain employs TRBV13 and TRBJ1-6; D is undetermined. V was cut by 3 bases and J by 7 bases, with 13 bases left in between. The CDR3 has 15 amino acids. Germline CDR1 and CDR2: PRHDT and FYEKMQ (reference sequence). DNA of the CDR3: TGTGCCAGCAGCTTTAGCCGCCGGAGCAATTCACCCCTCCACTTT. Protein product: CASSFSRRSNSPLHF.

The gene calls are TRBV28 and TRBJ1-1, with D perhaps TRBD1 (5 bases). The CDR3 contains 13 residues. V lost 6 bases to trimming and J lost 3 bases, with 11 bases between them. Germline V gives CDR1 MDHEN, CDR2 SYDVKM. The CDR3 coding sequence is TGTGCCAGCAGCCTCAGGGTAGACACTGAAGCTTTCTTT. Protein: CASSLRVDTEAFF.

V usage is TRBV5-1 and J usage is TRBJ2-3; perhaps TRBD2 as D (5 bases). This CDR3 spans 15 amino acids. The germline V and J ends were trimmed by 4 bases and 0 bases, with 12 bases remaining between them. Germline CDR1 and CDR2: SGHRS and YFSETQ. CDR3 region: CASSRAVPSTDTQYF. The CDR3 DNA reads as TGCGCCAGCAGCCGAGCGGTGCCTAGCACAGATACGCAGTATTTT.

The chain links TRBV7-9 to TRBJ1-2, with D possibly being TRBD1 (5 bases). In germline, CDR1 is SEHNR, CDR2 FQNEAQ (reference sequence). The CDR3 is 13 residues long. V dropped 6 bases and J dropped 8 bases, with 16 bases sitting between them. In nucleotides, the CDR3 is TGTGCCAGCAGATCGGGGGTAAGGGAGGGCTACACCTTC. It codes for CASRSGVREGYTF.

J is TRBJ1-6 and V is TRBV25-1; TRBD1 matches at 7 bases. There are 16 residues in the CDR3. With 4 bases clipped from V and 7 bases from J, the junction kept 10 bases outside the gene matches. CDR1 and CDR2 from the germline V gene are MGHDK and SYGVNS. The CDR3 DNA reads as TGTGCCAGCAGTGGACGAACCGGGACAGAAAATTCACCCCTCCACTTT. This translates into CASSGRTGTENSPLHF.

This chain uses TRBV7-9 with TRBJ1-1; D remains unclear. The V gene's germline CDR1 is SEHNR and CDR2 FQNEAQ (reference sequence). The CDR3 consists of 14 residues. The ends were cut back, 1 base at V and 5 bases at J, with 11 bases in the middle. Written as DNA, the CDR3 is TGTGCCAGCAGCTTAGAAACCCGGGTAACTGAAGCTTTCTTT. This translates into CASSLETRVTEAFF.

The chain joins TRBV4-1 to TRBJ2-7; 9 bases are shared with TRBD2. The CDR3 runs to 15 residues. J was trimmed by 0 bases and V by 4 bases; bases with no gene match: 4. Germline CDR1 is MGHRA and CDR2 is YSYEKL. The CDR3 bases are TGCGCCAGCAGCCTTCGACTAGCGGCCTCCTACGAGCAGTACTTC. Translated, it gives CASSLRLAASYEQYF.

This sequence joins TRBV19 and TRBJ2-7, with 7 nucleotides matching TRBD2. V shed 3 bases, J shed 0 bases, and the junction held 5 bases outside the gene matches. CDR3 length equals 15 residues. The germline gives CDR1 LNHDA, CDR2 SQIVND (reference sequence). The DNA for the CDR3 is TGTGCCAGTAGTATGAGGGGAGGGAGCTCCTACGAGCAGTACTTC. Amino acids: CASSMRGGSSYEQYF. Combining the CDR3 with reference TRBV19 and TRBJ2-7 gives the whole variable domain DGGITQSPKYLFRKEGQNVTLSCEQNLNHDAMYWYRQDPGQGLRLIYYSQIVNDFQKGDIAEGYSVSREKKESFPLTVTSAQKNPTAFYLCASSMRGGSSYEQYFGPGTRLTVT.

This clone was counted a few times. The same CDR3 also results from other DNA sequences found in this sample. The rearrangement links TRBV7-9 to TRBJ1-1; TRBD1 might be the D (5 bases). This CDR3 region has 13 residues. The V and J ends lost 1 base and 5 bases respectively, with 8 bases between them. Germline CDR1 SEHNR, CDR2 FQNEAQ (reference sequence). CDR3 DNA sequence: TGTGCCAGCAGCTTAGGTGGGGGGACTGAAGCTTTCTTT. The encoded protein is CASSLGGGTEAFF.

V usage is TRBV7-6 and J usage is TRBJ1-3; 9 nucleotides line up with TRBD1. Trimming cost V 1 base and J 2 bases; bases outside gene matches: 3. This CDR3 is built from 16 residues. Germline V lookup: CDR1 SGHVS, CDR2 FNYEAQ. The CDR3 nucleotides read TGTGCCAGCAGCTTAGGGACAGGGGAGGCTGGAAACACCATATATTTT. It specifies CASSLGTGEAGNTIYF.

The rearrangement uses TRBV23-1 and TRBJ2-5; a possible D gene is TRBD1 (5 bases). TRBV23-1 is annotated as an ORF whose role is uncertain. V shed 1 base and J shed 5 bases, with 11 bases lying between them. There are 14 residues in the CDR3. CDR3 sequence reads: CASSQFRGKETQYF. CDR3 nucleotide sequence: TGCGCCAGCAGTCAATTTAGGGGTAAGGAGACCCAGTACTTC.

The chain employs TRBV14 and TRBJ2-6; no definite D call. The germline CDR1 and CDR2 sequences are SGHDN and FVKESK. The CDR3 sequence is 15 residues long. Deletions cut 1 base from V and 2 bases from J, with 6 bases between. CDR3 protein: CASSQVFAGANVLTF. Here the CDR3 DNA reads TGTGCCAGCAGCCAAGTGTTCGCTGGGGCCAACGTCCTGACTTTC.

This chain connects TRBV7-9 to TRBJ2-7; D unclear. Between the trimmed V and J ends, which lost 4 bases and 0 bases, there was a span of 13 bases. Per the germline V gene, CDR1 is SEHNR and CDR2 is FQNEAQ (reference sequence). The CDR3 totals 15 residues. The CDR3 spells CASSSPGLSSYEQYF. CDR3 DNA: TGTGCCAGCAGCTCTCCGGGTCTTAGCTCCTACGAGCAGTACTTC. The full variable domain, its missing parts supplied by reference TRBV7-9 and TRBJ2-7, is DTGVSQNPRHKITKRGQNVTFRCDPISEHNRLYWYRQTLGQGPEFLTYFQNEAQLEKSRLLSDRFSAERPKGSFSTLEIQRTEQGDSAMYLCASSSPGLSSYEQYFGPGTRLTVT.

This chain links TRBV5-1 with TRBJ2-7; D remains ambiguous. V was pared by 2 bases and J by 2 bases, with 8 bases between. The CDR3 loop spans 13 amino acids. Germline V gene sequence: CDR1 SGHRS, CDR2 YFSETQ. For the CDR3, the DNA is TGCGCCAGCAGCTTAGAGAGAACCTACGAGCAGTACTTC. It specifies CASSLERTYEQYF.

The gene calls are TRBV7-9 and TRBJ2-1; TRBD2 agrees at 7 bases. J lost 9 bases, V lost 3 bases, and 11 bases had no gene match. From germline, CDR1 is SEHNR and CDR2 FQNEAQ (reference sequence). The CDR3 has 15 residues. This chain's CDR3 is CASSFGTTAGFEQFF. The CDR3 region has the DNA TGTGCCAGCAGCTTTGGGACTACCGCGGGTTTTGAGCAGTTCTTC.